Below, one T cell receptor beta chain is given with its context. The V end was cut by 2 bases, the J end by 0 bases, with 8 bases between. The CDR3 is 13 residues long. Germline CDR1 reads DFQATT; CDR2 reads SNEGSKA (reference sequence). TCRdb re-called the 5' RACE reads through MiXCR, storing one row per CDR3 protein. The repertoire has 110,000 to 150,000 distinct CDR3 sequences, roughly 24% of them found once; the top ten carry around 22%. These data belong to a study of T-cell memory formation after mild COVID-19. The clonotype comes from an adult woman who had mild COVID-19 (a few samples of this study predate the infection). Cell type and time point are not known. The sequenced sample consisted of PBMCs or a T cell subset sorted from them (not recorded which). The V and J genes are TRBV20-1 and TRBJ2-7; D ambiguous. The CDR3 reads CSARWSNSYEQYF. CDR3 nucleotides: TGCAGTGCTAGATGGTCTAACTCCTACGAGCAGTACTTC.